This T cell receptor beta chain was profiled in a study of CD8 T cells in Susac syndrome. Study outcomes and limitations: Susac-specific public clones were found in total CD8+ and CD8+ TEMRA repertoires, numbering some 17 and five, respectively. As the study acknowledged, the number of individuals who were part of its TCR sequencing and HLA analysis was relatively small.

Reverse transcription of 0.5 to 1 ug RNA was performed with random hexamers. immunoSEQ multiplex PCR amplified TCR beta CDR3 across 54 Vbeta, 13 Jbeta. TCRdb independently ran MiXCR on the immunoSEQ multiplex PCR reads; one entry per CDR3 protein. The data hold 75,000 to 100,000 distinct CDR3 sequences, with 94% observed a single time. Comments on this clonotype: What it binds is unknown.

V lost 0 bases to trimming and J lost 9 bases, with 21 bases between them. Germline V gene data show CDR1 as LGHNA and CDR2 as YSLEER. The CDR3 covers 16 residues. The V gene is TRBV4-3, the J gene TRBJ2-7; D might be TRBD2 (5 bases). The receptor comes from a human donor with Susac syndrome. Specimen: CD8+ T cells from PBMCs. The CDR3 is CASSQDIIGLAFSQYF. CDR3 DNA sequence: TGCGCCAGCAGCCAAGACATTATCGGACTGGCCTTTTCGCAGTACTTC.